The 18 T cell receptor beta chains given below trace back to one sample, sequenced in a study of shared clonotypes between healthy human individuals. The protocol was immunoSEQ multiplex PCR, while the TCRdb copy is restricted to in-frame clones and leaves out a portion. Seen here are roughly 2,300,000 clones, approximately 90% observed once, and the top ten hold about 0.41%. Sequenced: naive CD4+ T cells from PBMCs. The subset was: CD45RA+ positively selected. The receptors were sampled from a man aged 18 to 30 in good health. Some clones in this sample may be carry-over from other donors' samples.

The chain carries TRBV4-3 and TRBJ1-6; D might be TRBD1 (6 bases). Germline CDR1 LGHNA, CDR2 YSLEER. Trimming pared 0 bases from V and 0 bases from J, leaving 15 bases between. The CDR3 consists of 19 residues. The DNA of the CDR3 is TGCGCCAGCAGCCAAGATTTCTCCCAGGGGAGCTCCTATAATTCACCCCTCCACTTT. Amino acids: CASSQDFSQGSSYNSPLHF.

J is TRBJ2-2 and V is TRBV7-3; D unclear. The V gene's germline CDR1 is SGHTA and CDR2 FQGTGA. The CDR3 runs to 16 residues. The V gene lost 5 bases and the J gene lost 0 bases, with 13 bases spanning the gap. The CDR3 bases are TGTGCCAGCAGCCGCACACGGACGGCGAACACCGGGGAGCTGTTTTTT. Translating it yields CASSRTRTANTGELFF. Full variable domain (missing parts from reference TRBV7-3 and TRBJ2-2): GAGVSQTPSNKVTEKGKYVELRCDPISGHTALYWYRQSLGQGPEFLIYFQGTGAADDSGLPNDRFFAVRPEGSVSTLKIQRTERGDSAVYLCASSRTRTANTGELFFGEGSRLTVL.

The rearrangement joins TRBV27 to TRBJ1-3, with D possibly matching TRBD1 (5 bases). The CDR3 contains 15 residues. Looked up from germline, CDR1 is MNHEY and CDR2 is SMNVEV (reference sequence). Trimming removed 7 bases from V and 0 bases from J, with 13 bases in between. As DNA, the CDR3 is TGTGCCAGCAAAGCGACAGCTATCTCTGGAAACACCATATATTTT. This translates into CASKATAISGNTIYF.

The chain recombines TRBV7-8 with TRBJ2-7, with 7 bases lining up with TRBD2. Looked up from germline, CDR1 is SGHVS and CDR2 is FQNEAQ. Trimming at V came to 0 bases and at J to 3 bases, leaving 5 bases not matched to a gene. The CDR3 extends over 15 amino acids. CDR3 DNA: TGTGCCAGCAGCTTAGCGCTAGGGGAGGGCTACGAGCAGTACTTC. Translation gives CASSLALGEGYEQYF.

V usage is TRBV7-6 and J usage is TRBJ1-5; D not certain. The germline V gene has CDR1 SGHVS and CDR2 FNYEAQ. Trimming left V 5 bases short and J 1 base short, with 21 bases between. The CDR3 covers 18 residues. CDR3 sequence reads: CASSPSGAISRSNQPQHF. The CDR3 DNA is TGTGCCAGCAGCCCTAGTGGCGCCATCTCGAGGAGCAATCAGCCCCAGCATTTT.

The chain is built from TRBV5-4 and TRBJ2-3; D remains ambiguous. Trimming stripped 5 bases from V and 1 base from J, with 11 bases between. There are 14 residues in the CDR3. The germline CDR1 and CDR2 sequences are SGHNT and YYREEE (reference sequence). Here the CDR3 DNA reads TGTGCCAGCAGTTCCCCGGTTGGCACAGATACGCAGTATTTT. This sequence encodes CASSSPVGTDTQYF.

Here the CDR3 DNA reads TGCGCCAGCAGCTTAAAAGGGGCCGTTAATGAAAAACTGTTTTTT. Its protein product is CASSLKGAVNEKLFF. The rearrangement joins TRBV5-1 to TRBJ1-4, with D possibly matching TRBD1 (5 bases). V dropped 2 bases and J dropped 4 bases, with 12 bases sitting between them. Germline lookup yields CDR1 SGHRS and CDR2 YFSETQ. The CDR3 loop spans 15 amino acids.

DNA for the CDR3: TGTGCCAGCAGCTCCCACTCTAGCGGAATGTACAATGAGCAGTTCTTC. Translated, it gives CASSSHSSGMYNEQFF. This chain uses TRBV7-9 with TRBJ2-1; 7 nucleotides line up with TRBD2. Germline V gene data show CDR1 as SEHNR and CDR2 as FQNEAQ (reference sequence). The CDR3 loop spans 16 amino acids. Trimming took 4 bases from V and 4 from J; bases not matched to a gene: 10. Based on the CDR3 plus reference TRBV7-9 and TRBJ2-1, the full variable domain is DTGVSQNPRHKITKRGQNVTFRCDPISEHNRLYWYRQTLGQGPEFLTYFQNEAQLEKSRLLSDRFSAERPKGSFSTLEIQRTEQGDSAMYLCASSSHSSGMYNEQFFGPGTRLTVL.

Note on this clone: The same CDR3 also results from other DNA sequences found in this sample. This chain connects TRBV2 to TRBJ1-5; D not certain. Germline V gives CDR1 SNHLY, CDR2 FYNNEI. The CDR3 loop spans 13 amino acids. Between the trimmed V and J ends, which lost 9 bases and 0 bases, there was a span of 9 bases. CDR3 sequence (DNA): TGTGCCAGTCGTCGTGATAGCAATCAGCCCCAGCATTTT. Residues: CASRRDSNQPQHF. The full variable domain, in which reference TRBV2 and TRBJ1-5 provide the parts outside the CDR3, is EPEVTQTPSHQVTQMGQEVILRCVPISNHLYFYWYRQILGQKVEFLVSFYNNEISEKSEIFDDQFSVERPDGSNFTLKIRSTKLEDSAMYFCASRRDSNQPQHFGDGTRLSIL.

J is TRBJ1-2 and V is TRBV4-1; the match to TRBD1 covers 10 bases. Germline CDR1 MGHRA, CDR2 YSYEKL. The CDR3 spans 19 residues. The junction had 15 bases not matched to a gene; V was cut back by 4 bases and J by 1 base. The chain's CDR3 is CASSPLASDRGPGNYGYTF. CDR3 sequence (DNA): TGCGCCAGCAGCCCCCTGGCGAGTGACAGGGGGCCTGGTAACTATGGCTACACCTTC.

The V and J genes are TRBV6-1 and TRBJ1-1; 8 nucleotides align to TRBD1. Trimming cost V 7 bases and J 4 bases; bases outside gene matches: 8. CDR1 and CDR2 from the germline V gene are MNHNS and SASEGT. The CDR3 runs 14 residues. CDR3 nucleotides: TGTGCCAGCATCCTGGACAGGGTTGGCACTGAAGCTTTCTTT. Protein sequence: CASILDRVGTEAFF.

The V gene is TRBV11-2, the J gene TRBJ2-2; D remains ambiguous. Germline CDR1 is SGHAT and CDR2 is FQNNGV. V dropped 2 bases and J dropped 7 bases, with 8 bases sitting between them. The CDR3 runs to 13 residues. CDR3 residues: CASSLSEVGELFF. The CDR3 DNA reads as TGTGCCAGCAGCTTAAGTGAGGTCGGGGAGCTGTTTTTT.

This chain links TRBV18 with TRBJ1-1; no clear D. V shed 2 bases and J shed 2 bases, with 9 bases lying between them. Germline CDR1 reads KGHSH; CDR2 reads LQKENI. This CDR3 region has 14 residues. CDR3 DNA sequence: TGTGCCAGCTCACCATTTAGTATAAACACTGAAGCTTTCTTT. Translated, it gives CASSPFSINTEAFF.

The rearrangement uses TRBV28 and TRBJ1-2; D gene ambiguous. Germline V CDR1 and CDR2: MDHEN, SYDVKM. V lost 6 bases to trimming and J lost 4 bases, with 15 bases between them. The CDR3 runs to 14 residues. CDR3 region: CASRAGSSVYGYTF. The DNA for the CDR3 is TGTGCCAGCAGAGCGGGGTCGTCTGTCTATGGCTACACCTTC.

V is TRBV7-2 and J is TRBJ1-2, with 8 bases aligning to TRBD1. The CDR3 has 16 amino acids. Trimming cost V 0 bases and J 0 bases; bases outside gene matches: 3. Germline values: CDR1 SGHTA, CDR2 FQGNSA. The CDR3 here is CASSLASGQANYGYTF. As DNA, the CDR3 is TGTGCCAGCAGCTTAGCATCGGGACAGGCTAACTATGGCTACACCTTC.

The rearrangement links TRBV10-1 to TRBJ2-7, with a possible D match to TRBD1 (5 bases). V dropped 6 bases and J dropped 7 bases, with 16 bases sitting between them. This CDR3 has 13 residues. The germline V gene encodes CDR1 WNHNN and CDR2 SYGVQD (reference sequence). The DNA of the CDR3 is TGCGCCAGCAGCGAACGGACAACGAGTGAGCAGTACTTC. It codes for CASSERTTSEQYF.

V and J are TRBV28 and TRBJ1-2; the D is unclear. CDR1 is MDHEN and CDR2 is SYDVKM in the germline V gene. Trimming stripped 9 bases from V and 4 bases from J, with 12 bases between. The CDR3 is 12 amino acids. This CDR3 is CASRTTIYGYTF. CDR3 DNA sequence: TGTGCCAGTCGGACGACCATCTATGGCTACACCTTC.

This clone was seen more than once but under ten times. The chain recombines TRBV18 with TRBJ1-1, with 7 nucleotides matching TRBD1. The CDR3 contains 14 residues. J lost 3 bases, V lost 6 bases, and 7 bases had no gene match. The germline CDR1 and CDR2 sequences are KGHSH and LQKENI. CDR3 region: CASSRDRDDTEAFF. DNA of the CDR3: TGTGCCAGCTCCCGCGACAGGGACGACACTGAAGCTTTCTTT.